This T cell receptor (beta chain) was sequenced in a study of long-term antiretroviral therapy in people with HIV. Study conclusions and caveats: HIV repertoire CDR3 lengths ranged less widely than those of controls.

About this clone: Its antigen is not identified.

Sequencing relied on immunoSEQ assay v3.0, run at survey level. Profiled with immunoSEQ multiplex PCR; TCRdb holds only in-frame clones, not every one. The table has about 18,000 clones, roughly 80% seen once; the top ten hold roughly 18%. Trimming took off 2 bases at V and 4 bases at J, with 3 bases between the two ends. This CDR3 spans 12 amino acids. The germline CDR1 and CDR2 sequences are ENHRY and SYGVKD. This receptor was identified in a woman aged 18-29 years with HIV. The gene calls are TRBV10-3 and TRBJ1-3; D unresolved. The sequencing used unsorted PBMCs, collected 0.6 years after starting antiretroviral therapy. CDR3 nucleotide sequence: TGTGCCATCAGTGAGCAAGGAAACACCATATATTTT. Protein product: CAISEQGNTIYF.